This TCR beta chain was sequenced for a study of beta chain features in type 1 diabetes. A word on this clone: Its antigen is currently unknown.

Study-wide points: Highly expressing activated T cells could be over-counted with a cDNA template. Possible PCR preference for shorter templates applied equally to patients and controls. Patients with type 1 diabetes carried fewer insertions and had more deletions at their VDJ junctions.

TCRB transcripts that were expressed got sequenced, as all of the isolated RNA had been reverse transcribed. Repertoires were generated with immunoSEQ multiplex PCR, while TCRdb's copy carries only in-frame clones and drops some. Of about 930,000 clones listed, around a sixth are singletons. One heparinised draw of blood, averaging roughly 120 mL, came from each donor. Material: naive CD4+ T cells from blood. The origin of this receptor is a woman younger than 30 in good health.

The CDR3 DNA follows: TGTGCCAGCAGCTGGACAGGACGTGAGACCCAGTACTTC. It yields the protein CASSWTGRETQYF. The rearrangement links TRBV6-5 to TRBJ2-5; TRBD1 matches at 7 bases. This CDR3 comprises 13 residues. The J segment lost 5 bases and the V segment lost 6 bases, leaving 6 bases of the junction unmatched. Looked up from germline, CDR1 is MNHEY and CDR2 is SVGAGI.